Listed here is a single T cell receptor beta chain. Its antigen is not known. Clones were read by immunoSEQ multiplex PCR, and TCRdb kept only the in-frame ones, dropping some. The sample gives 76,000 or so clones, over 80% of which show up once; roughly 35% is in the top ten. This sample was taken from a study of cytotoxic CD8 clonotypes in ibrutinib-treated CLL. On the study more broadly: Samples averaged approximately 260,000 productive templates and approximately 100,000 productive rearrangements.

V was clipped by 6 bases and J by 1 base, with 21 bases between them. In germline, CDR1 is MNHNS, CDR2 SASEGT. The CDR3 length is 17 residues. Findings of the study overall: Circulating CD8+ T-cell counts were tracked by baseline clonality, which exceeded that of age-matched healthy donors.

The sequenced sample was PBMCs, obtained after 24 months of ibrutinib treatment. The sequence was collected from a human donor with chronic lymphocytic leukemia. The chain carries TRBV6-1 and TRBJ1-1; D perhaps matches TRBD1 (6 bases). The CDR3 DNA sequence: TGTGCCAGCAGAGAATCAAAAAGGGGGGCGAAGAACACTGAAGCTTTCTTT. This sequence encodes CASRESKRGAKNTEAFF.